One and the same sample provided the 7 T cell receptor beta chains below, sequenced in a study of T cell responses to AZD1222 COVID-19 vaccine. Only in-frame clones appear in the TCRdb table, and some are missing; sequencing was by immunoSEQ multiplex PCR. The sample carries some 280,000 clones, about 94% recorded once. Sequencing was performed on peripheral blood, taken 28 days after the second AZD1222 dose. The receptors stem from an adult who received the AZD1222 COVID-19 vaccine.

CDR3 nucleotide sequence: TGTGCCAGCAGCTCTCGGACCGCTTCCTACGAGCAGTACTTC. This translates into CASSSRTASYEQYF. The chain has TRBV7-2 and TRBJ2-7, with no clear D. This CDR3 has 14 residues. V lost 4 bases and J 1 base, leaving 11 bases between the germline ends. Germline CDR1 reads SGHTA; CDR2 reads FQGNSA.

This clone has just a few counts. The chain uses TRBV30 and TRBJ1-5; tentative D call: TRBD1 (6 bases). V shed 1 base and J shed 4 bases, with 14 bases lying between them. The CDR3 is 15 amino acids. Per germline, CDR1 GTSNPN and CDR2 SVGIG (reference sequence). For the CDR3, the DNA is TGTGCCTGGAGTGCCCCCGGGACACCTAATCAGCCCCAGCATTTT. Encoded protein: CAWSAPGTPNQPQHF.

The chain links TRBV5-4 to TRBJ1-2; 7 bases are shared with TRBD1. The CDR3 sequence is 14 residues long. V lost 3 bases, J lost 5 bases, and 7 bases stayed unmatched. CDR1 and CDR2 from the germline V gene are SGHNT and YYREEE (reference sequence). The CDR3 here is CASSSGTDLYGYTF. The CDR3 DNA is TGTGCCAGCAGCTCCGGGACAGACTTGTATGGCTACACCTTC.

V usage is TRBV27 and J usage is TRBJ1-5; 7 nucleotides align to TRBD1. Looked up from germline, CDR1 is MNHEY and CDR2 is SMNVEV (reference sequence). This CDR3 has 15 residues. Losses at the gene ends were 4 bases for V and 4 bases for J; bases not matched to a gene: 7. This CDR3 is CASSWSTGPNQPQHF. The CDR3 DNA follows: TGTGCCAGCAGTTGGTCGACAGGGCCTAATCAGCCCCAGCATTTT.

In this sample, this clone turned up once. The DNA of the CDR3 is TGTGCCAGCAGCCAGGATGGTGAAGCTTTCTTT. Translated, it gives CASSQDGEAFF. The gene calls are TRBV3-1 (or the pseudogene TRBV3-2) and TRBJ1-1; D not certain. V lost 3 bases and J 7 bases, leaving 6 bases between the germline ends. Germline CDR1 and CDR2: LGHDT and YNNKEL (reference sequence). The CDR3 spans 11 residues.

This clone was detected only once. The gene calls are TRBV19 and TRBJ2-7; D possibly corresponds to TRBD1 (6 bases). Trimming shortened V by 5 bases and J by 5 bases, and 10 bases separated the two germline ends. The CDR3 loop spans 12 amino acids. Germline V lookup: CDR1 LNHDA, CDR2 SQIVND (reference sequence). CDR3 sequence reads: CASSPQGHEQYF. The CDR3 DNA is TGTGCCAGTAGTCCTCAGGGGCACGAGCAGTACTTC.

The gene calls are TRBV5-1 and TRBJ2-3; 10 bases line up with TRBD2. The CDR3 covers 16 residues. Germline CDR1 is SGHRS and CDR2 is YFSETQ. The V segment lost 0 bases and the J segment 6 bases; nucleotides outside the gene matches: 7. CDR3 in amino acids: CASSLALAGGRDTQYF. CDR3 bases: TGCGCCAGCAGCTTGGCATTAGCGGGGGGACGGGATACGCAGTATTTT.